The sequence of this TCR beta chain was determined in a study of T cell responses to AZD1222 COVID-19 vaccine. About this clone: What it binds is not known.

Sequenced by immunoSEQ multiplex PCR; TCRdb stores in-frame clones only, minus some. The sample carries under 85,000 clones, nearly 90% recorded once. Overall study findings and caveats: Reports say nearly half of spike-specific TCRs go after unmutated variant regions. It was only after the peak T cell response that any repertoires were sampled. The study found vaccine-associated CD4 TCRs spanning spike, dominant at 160-218 and 743-854.

This CDR3 has 14 residues. V lost 2 bases, J lost 0 bases, and 8 bases lay in between. The germline CDR1 and CDR2 sequences are GTSNPN and SVGIG (reference sequence). This receptor was identified in an adult in good health. Material: peripheral blood, obtained on day 0 of MenACWY control vaccination. The chain couples TRBV30 to TRBJ2-1, with D perhaps matching TRBD2 (6 bases). In DNA form, the CDR3 reads TGTGCCTGGAGTCTCGGGGGCTCCTACAATGAGCAGTTCTTC. This sequence encodes CAWSLGGSYNEQFF.